This T cell receptor beta chain derives from a study of blood T cell repertoires in COVID-19. The wider study: PBMCs, B-cell-depleted T cells, or T cells provided the cDNA or gDNA that made up the material.

Clones were sequenced by immunoSEQ multiplex PCR, and TCRdb holds only the in-frame ones, with some missing. The data show roughly 220,000 clones, with 70% to 90% seen just once and roughly 15% held by the top ten. Allocation to cohorts depended on clinical history reported by the participants. The source of this sequence is a woman between 45 and 65 years old with acute COVID-19. Material: PBMCs or T cells enriched from blood (not recorded which).

The CDR3 region has the DNA TGTGCCAGCTCACCACAACACCCGCAGACAGGATTTGAAGCTTTCTTT. This encodes CASSPQHPQTGFEAFF. J is TRBJ1-1 and V is TRBV18, with a tentative D call TRBD1 (6 bases). In germline, CDR1 is KGHSH, CDR2 LQKENI. Trimming took 1 base from V and 7 from J, leaving 19 bases between them. There are 16 residues in the CDR3.